This is a list of T cell receptor beta chains from one sample in a study of T cells in Graves' hyperthyroidism and ophthalmopathy. TCRdb independently ran MiXCR on the multiplex PCR reads; one entry per CDR3 protein. Found here are about 210,000 distinct CDR3 sequences, 15% to 20% of them singletons; the top ten hold around 50%. Sample: blood. The receptors derive from a man aged 50 to 60 with Graves' hyperthyroidism. The conserved cysteine and the conserved F or W are not part of the CDR3 here.

J gene: TRBJ1-2; V gene: TRBV28; CDR3 protein: ASSFDREANYGYT
J gene: TRBJ1-2; V gene: TRBV19; CDR3 protein: ASSPRTGSYT
J gene: TRBJ1-6; V gene: TRBV6-1; CDR3 protein: ASSSSQPRESDSPLH
J gene: TRBJ1-1; V gene: TRBV18; CDR3 protein: ASSDRQGYSTEAF
J gene: TRBJ2-5; V gene: TRBV24-1; CDR3 protein: ATSDLTGDGETQY
J gene: TRBJ1-1; V gene: TRBV7-9; CDR3 protein: ASSRIKGGTEAF
J gene: TRBJ2-7; V gene: TRBV5-1; CDR3 protein: ASSLADTATYEQY
J gene: TRBJ2-1; V gene: TRBV2; CDR3 protein: AGGKDSYNEQF
J gene: TRBJ2-7; V gene: TRBV12-3/TRBV12-4; CDR3 protein: ASSGTGGKAYEQY
J gene: TRBJ2-1; V gene: TRBV14; CDR3 protein: ASSHSVGEQF
J gene: TRBJ2-3; V gene: TRBV10-3; CDR3 protein: AISGQGAPRDTQY
J gene: TRBJ2-7; V gene: TRBV27; CDR3 protein: ASSADRGYEQY
J gene: TRBJ2-7; V gene: TRBV6-7; CDR3 protein: ASSYSRTRTYEQY
J gene: TRBJ1-3; V gene: TRBV5-1; CDR3 protein: ASSLVGTNGNTIY
J gene: TRBJ2-7; V gene: TRBV2; CDR3 protein: ASSPGTMLYEQY
J gene: TRBJ1-2; V gene: TRBV9; CDR3 protein: ASSALVQGRNSNYGYT
J gene: TRBJ2-3; V gene: TRBV3-1; CDR3 protein: ASSQWTGTTDTQY
J gene: TRBJ2-7; V gene: TRBV28; CDR3 protein: ASSLFRGGWGEQY
J gene: TRBJ2-2; V gene: TRBV24-1; CDR3 protein: ATSDERERAGELF
J gene: TRBJ2-1; V gene: TRBV14; CDR3 protein: ASSQADYIYNEQF
J gene: TRBJ2-3; V gene: TRBV5-4; CDR3 protein: ASRSRDGSTDTQY
J gene: TRBJ2-5; V gene: TRBV28; CDR3 protein: ASSLIQQETQY
J gene: TRBJ2-3; V gene: TRBV30; CDR3 protein: AWSLAGTSTDTQY
J gene: TRBJ2-7; V gene: TRBV7-8; CDR3 protein: ASSAGRREVYEQY
J gene: TRBJ2-6; V gene: TRBV20-1; CDR3 protein: SARDPGTGANVLT
J gene: TRBJ2-3; V gene: TRBV11-3; CDR3 protein: ASSFSNRDSGTDTQY
J gene: TRBJ2-7; V gene: TRBV28; CDR3 protein: ASSFLGGYEQY
J gene: TRBJ1-1; V gene: TRBV7-9; CDR3 protein: ASSLAASLNTEAF
J gene: TRBJ2-7; V gene: TRBV5-4; CDR3 protein: ASSWGDSRQY
J gene: TRBJ2-6; V gene: TRBV3-1; CDR3 protein: ASSTRTGANVLT
J gene: TRBJ1-1; V gene: TRBV20-1; CDR3 protein: SARGSRDIEAF
J gene: TRBJ2-1; V gene: TRBV7-9; CDR3 protein: ASMTGPLSSYNEQF
J gene: TRBJ1-1; V gene: TRBV6-1; CDR3 protein: ASSENGLNTEAF
J gene: TRBJ2-1; V gene: TRBV20-1; CDR3 protein: SARPSGRLLNEQF
J gene: TRBJ2-2; V gene: TRBV12-3/TRBV12-4; CDR3 protein: ASRQANTGELF
J gene: TRBJ2-7; V gene: TRBV11-2; CDR3 protein: ASSPIPGPVYEQY
J gene: TRBJ2-6; V gene: TRBV6-1; CDR3 protein: ASSESGNSGANVLT
J gene: TRBJ2-3; V gene: TRBV19; CDR3 protein: ASSGSGTDTQY
J gene: TRBJ1-1; V gene: TRBV7-2; CDR3 protein: ASAKNTEAF
J gene: TRBJ2-3; V gene: TRBV15; CDR3 protein: ATSRGGTSGRADTQY
J gene: TRBJ2-1; V gene: TRBV28; CDR3 protein: ASRATGRSYNEQF
J gene: TRBJ2-7; V gene: TRBV6-2/TRBV6-3; CDR3 protein: ASSYAIGQTVYEQY
J gene: TRBJ2-3; V gene: TRBV20-1; CDR3 protein: SAPGRTDTQY
J gene: TRBJ1-2; V gene: TRBV20-1; CDR3 protein: SARVAGDFNYGYT
J gene: TRBJ2-3; V gene: TRBV12-5; CDR3 protein: ASGSPPGTSGRALTDTQY
J gene: TRBJ2-1; V gene: TRBV18; CDR3 protein: ASSLGTSGSYEQF
J gene: TRBJ2-1; V gene: TRBV6-2/TRBV6-3; CDR3 protein: ASTLGAGSYNEQF
J gene: TRBJ1-3; V gene: TRBV20-1; CDR3 protein: SARVGNSGNTIY